This T cell receptor beta chain was documented in a study of regulatory T cells in long-lasting Graves disease. This clonotype was observed a handful of times. The antigen remains unidentified. HTBI primers from iRepertoire and Arm-PCR of CDR3 regions yielded the TCR beta libraries. TCRdb reprocessed the multiplex PCR reads with MiXCR, giving one entry per CDR3 protein. The sample includes a few hundred thousand distinct CDR3 sequences, around 19% seen only once; the top ten take around 13%. The time point: newly diagnosed GD, antithyroid drugs for less than 3 months. PBMCs provided the RNA from which the TCR library was made. CDR3 length: 14 residues. Trimming removed 3 bases at V and 4 bases at J, with 12 bases between. Germline lookup yields CDR1 MNHNS and CDR2 SASEGT. Broader study findings: Newly diagnosed Graves' patients had higher TCR diversity than persistent ones.

These data also formed part of another study, on T cells in Graves' hyperthyroidism and ophthalmopathy.

Here the sequenced sample was peripheral blood mononuclear cells (PBMCs), taken at new diagnosis, from a patient treated with antithyroid drugs. The chain couples TRBV6-1 to TRBJ1-2; a possible D gene is TRBD1 (6 bases). The origin of this receptor is a woman aged 25 to 45 with Graves disease. The CDR3 here is CASSDRQVFYGYTF. The DNA for the CDR3 is TGTGCCAGCAGTGACAGACAGGTTTTCTATGGCTACACCTTC.